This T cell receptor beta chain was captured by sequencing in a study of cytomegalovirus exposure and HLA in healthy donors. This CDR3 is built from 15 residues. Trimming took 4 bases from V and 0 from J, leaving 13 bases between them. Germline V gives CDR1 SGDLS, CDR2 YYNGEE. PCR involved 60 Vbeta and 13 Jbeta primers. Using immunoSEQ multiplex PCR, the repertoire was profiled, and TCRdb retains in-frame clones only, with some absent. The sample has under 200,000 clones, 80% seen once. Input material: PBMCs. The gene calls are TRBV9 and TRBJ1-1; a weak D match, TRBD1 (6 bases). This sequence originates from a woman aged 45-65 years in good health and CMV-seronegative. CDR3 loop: CASSSRTDLNTEAFF. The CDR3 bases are TGTGCCAGCAGCTCGCGGACAGATCTGAACACTGAAGCTTTCTTT.